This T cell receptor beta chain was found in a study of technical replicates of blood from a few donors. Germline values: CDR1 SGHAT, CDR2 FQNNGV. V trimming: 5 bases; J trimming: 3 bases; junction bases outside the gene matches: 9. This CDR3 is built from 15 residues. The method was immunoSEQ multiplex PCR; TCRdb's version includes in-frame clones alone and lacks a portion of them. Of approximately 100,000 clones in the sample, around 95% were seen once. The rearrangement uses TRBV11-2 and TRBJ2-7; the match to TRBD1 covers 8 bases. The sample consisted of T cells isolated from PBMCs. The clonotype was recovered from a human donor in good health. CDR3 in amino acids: CASSLGQGRDYEQYF. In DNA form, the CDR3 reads TGTGCCAGCAGCCTAGGACAGGGTCGAGACTACGAGCAGTACTTC.